This T cell receptor (beta chain) was found in a study of T-cell reconstitution after alpha-beta-depleted transplantation in children. V was pared by 4 bases and J by 4 bases, with 16 bases between. This CDR3 region has 16 residues. CDR1 LGHNA and CDR2 YSLEER come from the germline V gene. Preparing the TCRbeta library involved the use of unique molecular identifiers. Via MiXCR, TCRdb re-called the PCR reads, giving one row per CDR3 protein. The sample yields 65,000 to 70,000 distinct CDR3 sequences, 4.9% seen once. The sample holds many counts of this clonotype. The specimen was PBMCs, mostly from graft donor cells, collected 180 days after TCRalphabeta/CD19-depleted stem cell transplant. The genes are TRBV4-3 and TRBJ1-4; a possible D gene is TRBD1 (5 bases). The receptor's source is a boy under two years old who had a stem cell transplant for acute myeloid leukemia, so the T cells may come from the graft donor. CDR3 sequence: CASSPVGARGNEKLFF. The CDR3 bases are TGCGCCAGCAGCCCCGTCGGGGCGAGGGGTAATGAAAAACTGTTTTTT.